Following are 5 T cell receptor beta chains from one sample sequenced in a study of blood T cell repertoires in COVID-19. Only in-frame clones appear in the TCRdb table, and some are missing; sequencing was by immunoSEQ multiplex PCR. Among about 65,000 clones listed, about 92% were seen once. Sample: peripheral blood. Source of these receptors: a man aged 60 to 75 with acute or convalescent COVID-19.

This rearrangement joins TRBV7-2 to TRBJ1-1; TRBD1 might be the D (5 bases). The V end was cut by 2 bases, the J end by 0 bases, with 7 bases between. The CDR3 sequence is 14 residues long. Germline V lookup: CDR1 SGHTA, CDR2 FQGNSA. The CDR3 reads CASSLQGMNTEAFF. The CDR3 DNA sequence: TGTGCCAGCAGCTTACAGGGCATGAACACTGAAGCTTTCTTT.

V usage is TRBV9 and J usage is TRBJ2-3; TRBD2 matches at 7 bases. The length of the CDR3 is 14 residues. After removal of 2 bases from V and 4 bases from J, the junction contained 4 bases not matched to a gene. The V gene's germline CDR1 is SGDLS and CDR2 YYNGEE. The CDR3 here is CASSVGGGADTQYF. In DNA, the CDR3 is TGTGCCAGCAGCGTGGGGGGAGGGGCAGATACGCAGTATTTT. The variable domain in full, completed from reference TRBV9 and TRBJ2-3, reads DSGVTQTPKHLITATGQRVTLRCSPRSGDLSVYWYQQSLDQGLQFLIQYYNGEERAKGNILERFSAQQFPDLHSELNLSSLELGDSALYFCASSVGGGADTQYFGPGTRLTVL.

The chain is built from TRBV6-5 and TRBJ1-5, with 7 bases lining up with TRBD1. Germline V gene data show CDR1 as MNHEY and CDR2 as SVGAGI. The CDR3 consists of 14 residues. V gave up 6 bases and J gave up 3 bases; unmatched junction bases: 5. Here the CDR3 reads CASRMTGNNQPQHF. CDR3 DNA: TGTGCCAGCAGGATGACAGGGAACAATCAGCCCCAGCATTTT.

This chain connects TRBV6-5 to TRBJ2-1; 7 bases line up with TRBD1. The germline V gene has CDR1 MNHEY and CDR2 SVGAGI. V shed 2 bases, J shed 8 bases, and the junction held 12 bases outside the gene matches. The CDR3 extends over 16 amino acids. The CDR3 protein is CASSYLTGLGDDEQFF. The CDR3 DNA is TGTGCCAGCAGTTACCTGACAGGGCTCGGCGACGATGAGCAGTTCTTC.

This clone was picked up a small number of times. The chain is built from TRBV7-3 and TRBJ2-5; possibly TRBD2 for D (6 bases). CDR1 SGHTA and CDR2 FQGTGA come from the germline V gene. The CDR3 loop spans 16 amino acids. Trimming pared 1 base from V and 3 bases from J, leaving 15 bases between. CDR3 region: CASSLRGTRREETQYF. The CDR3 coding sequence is TGTGCCAGCAGCTTAAGGGGGACCCGGAGGGAAGAGACCCAGTACTTC.